This entry lists 12 T cell receptor beta chains sequenced from one sample in a study of cytotoxic CD8 clonotypes in ibrutinib-treated CLL. Measured with immunoSEQ multiplex PCR; TCRdb has only the in-frame clones, and not every one. The table records 58,000 or so clones, roughly 57% of them present only once. Sequencing used PBMCs, obtained after 12 months of ibrutinib treatment. These receptors were collected from a human donor with chronic lymphocytic leukemia.

The V gene is TRBV29-1, the J gene TRBJ2-1, with D unclear. CDR1 is SQVTM, CDR2 ANQGSEA, per germline. The germline V and J ends were trimmed by 1 base and 9 bases, with 16 bases remaining between them. The CDR3 length is 14 residues. CDR3 sequence (DNA): TGCAGCGTTGAAGCCCACCCCACCGGCGGTGAGCAGTTCTTC. It yields the protein CSVEAHPTGGEQFF.

The CDR3 DNA reads as TGCAGCGTTGGGGGCCCAGCGGGAAGTTACGAGCAGTACTTC. It encodes CSVGGPAGSYEQYF. The V call is TRBV29-1, the J call TRBJ2-7; TRBD2 matches 7 bases. The CDR3 totals 14 residues. Germline V gene sequence: CDR1 SQVTM, CDR2 ANQGSEA. V was pared by 4 bases and J by 4 bases, with 10 bases of the junction left unmatched.

This clone was counted a few times. The chain uses TRBV5-1 and TRBJ2-7; 7 bases align to TRBD1. Germline lookup yields CDR1 SGHRS and CDR2 YFSETQ. This CDR3 has 13 residues. With V trimmed by 1 base and J by 8 bases, 6 bases remained unmatched. The CDR3 spells CASSLQTGNQQYF. The DNA for the CDR3 is TGCGCCAGCAGCTTGCAGACAGGGAACCAGCAGTACTTC.

This clone was recorded only once. The chain uses TRBV19 and TRBJ2-2, with TRBD2 identical over 7 bases. This CDR3 contains 14 residues. V shed 7 bases, J shed 0 bases, and the junction held 2 bases outside the gene matches. In germline, CDR1 is LNHDA, CDR2 SQIVND (reference sequence). The CDR3 DNA reads as TGTGCCAGTACAAGCGGGGCGAACACCGGGGAGCTGTTTTTT. Its translation is CASTSGANTGELFF. The full variable domain, in which reference TRBV19 and TRBJ2-2 provide the parts outside the CDR3, is DGGITQSPKYLFRKEGQNVTLSCEQNLNHDAMYWYRQDPGQGLRLIYYSQIVNDFQKGDIAEGYSVSREKKESFPLTVTSAQKNPTAFYLCASTSGANTGELFFGEGSRLTVL.

This clone was seen repeatedly, ten times or more. The chain is built from TRBV10-1 and TRBJ1-3; D not resolved. This CDR3 comprises 14 residues. With 9 bases removed from V and 8 bases from J, the gap between germline ends came to 20 bases. CDR1 and CDR2 (germline): WNHNN, SYGVQD (reference sequence). DNA of the CDR3: TGCGCCAGGGGCCTATTGCTGCTTAGGGACACCATATATTTT. This sequence encodes CARGLLLLRDTIYF.

For this clone: One end of the junction varies from germline; a read error may be responsible. The rearrangement joins TRBV11-2 to TRBJ2-3; 9 nucleotides align to TRBD1. The germline gives CDR1 SGHAT, CDR2 FQNNGV. The CDR3 is made up of 13 amino acids. The CDR3: CASSLGGGDREEF. DNA for the CDR3: TGTGCCAGCAGCTTAGGAGGGGGGGACAGGGAGGAGTTT.

This clone was counted only a few times. J is TRBJ2-2 and V is TRBV5-4; 7 bases are a match to TRBD1. This CDR3 has 14 amino acids. J was trimmed by 4 bases and V by 5 bases; bases with no gene match: 5. Germline CDR1 and CDR2: SGHNT and YYREEE (reference sequence). CDR3 bases: TGTGCCAGCAGAAGGGACAGCGGCACCGGGGAGCTGTTTTTT. Translated, it gives CASRRDSGTGELFF.

This clone occurred a few times. The chain couples TRBV6-4 to TRBJ1-2, with 9 nucleotides matching TRBD1. V shed 6 bases, J shed 5 bases, and the junction held 4 bases outside the gene matches. Germline V gene lookup returns CDR1 MRHNA and CDR2 SNTAGT. CDR3 size: 13 residues. DNA for the CDR3: TGTGCCAGCAGCACGGACAGGGGATATGGCTACACCTTC. This sequence encodes CASSTDRGYGYTF.

The DNA of the CDR3 is TGTGCCAGTAGCCCTTCCCGGGGCCCCTCAGCTTTCTTT. It encodes CASSPSRGPSAFF. V usage is TRBV19 and J usage is TRBJ1-1; D might be TRBD1 (5 bases). Germline V gene data show CDR1 as LNHDA and CDR2 as SQIVND (reference sequence). Trimming took 6 bases from V and 10 from J, leaving 18 bases between them. This CDR3 region has 13 residues. Full variable domain (missing parts from reference TRBV19 and TRBJ1-1): DGGITQSPKYLFRKEGQNVTLSCEQNLNHDAMYWYRQDPGQGLRLIYYSQIVNDFQKGDIAEGYSVSREKKESFPLTVTSAQKNPTAFYLCASSPSRGPSAFFGQGTRLTVV.

The chain's CDR3 is CASSPDREAFF. The CDR3 nucleotides are TGTGCCAGCTCACCAGACAGGGAAGCTTTCTTT. The chain joins TRBV18 to TRBJ1-1; D is possibly TRBD1 (6 bases). This CDR3 region has 11 residues. Germline values: CDR1 KGHSH, CDR2 LQKENI. Between the trimmed V and J ends, which lost 2 bases and 8 bases, there was a span of 6 bases.

This chain links TRBV19 with TRBJ2-2, with D perhaps TRBD1 (6 bases). The germline V and J ends were trimmed by 6 bases and 1 base, with 12 bases remaining between them. In germline, CDR1 is LNHDA, CDR2 SQIVND (reference sequence). The CDR3 length is 15 residues. The CDR3 spells CASSLSTGNTGELFF. CDR3 in DNA: TGTGCCAGTAGCCTATCGACAGGGAACACCGGGGAGCTGTTTTTT. Based on the CDR3 plus reference TRBV19 and TRBJ2-2, the full variable domain is DGGITQSPKYLFRKEGQNVTLSCEQNLNHDAMYWYRQDPGQGLRLIYYSQIVNDFQKGDIAEGYSVSREKKESFPLTVTSAQKNPTAFYLCASSLSTGNTGELFFGEGSRLTVL.

The J gene is TRBJ1-2, the V gene TRBV7-8; D may be TRBD1 (6 bases). The V end lost 4 bases, the J end lost 3 bases, and 18 bases lay between the germline ends. This CDR3 comprises 16 residues. Looked up from germline, CDR1 is SGHVS and CDR2 is FQNEAQ. The DNA of the CDR3 is TGTGCCAGCAGCTCACTGGGCCGGGGGCTCCACTATGGCTACACCTTC. Translation: CASSSLGRGLHYGYTF.